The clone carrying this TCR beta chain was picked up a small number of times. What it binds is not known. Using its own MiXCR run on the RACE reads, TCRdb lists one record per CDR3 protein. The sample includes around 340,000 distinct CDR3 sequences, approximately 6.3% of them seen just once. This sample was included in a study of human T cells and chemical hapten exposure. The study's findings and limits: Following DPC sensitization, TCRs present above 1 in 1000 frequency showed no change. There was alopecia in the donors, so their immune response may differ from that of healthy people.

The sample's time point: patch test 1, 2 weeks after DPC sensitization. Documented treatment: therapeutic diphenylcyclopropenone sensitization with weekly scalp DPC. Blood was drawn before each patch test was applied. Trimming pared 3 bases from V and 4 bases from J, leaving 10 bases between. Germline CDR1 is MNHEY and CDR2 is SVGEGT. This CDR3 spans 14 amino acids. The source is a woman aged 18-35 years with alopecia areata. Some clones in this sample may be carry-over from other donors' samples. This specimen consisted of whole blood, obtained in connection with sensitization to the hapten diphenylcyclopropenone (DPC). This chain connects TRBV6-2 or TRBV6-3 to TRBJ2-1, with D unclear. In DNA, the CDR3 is TGTGCCAGCAGTTATTATGTGGGGTACAATGAGCAGTTCTTC. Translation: CASSYYVGYNEQFF.